This TCR beta chain was identified during a study of blood T cell repertoires in COVID-19. Study information: Sites in the United States, Italy and Spain provided acute and convalescent COVID-19 samples.

TCRdb's copy holds only in-frame clones and misses some; the assay was immunoSEQ multiplex PCR. The table records some 400,000 clones, just over 90% of them present only once. Per the germline V gene, CDR1 is MNHEY and CDR2 is SVGAGI. The CDR3 has 15 residues. The V end was cut by 6 bases, the J end by 4 bases, with 15 bases between. Living in about two dozen US areas, the participants were between roughly 18 and 89 years of age. Each participant's cohort was designated according to participant-reported clinical history. The study recruited exposed participants who had met a COVID-19 case within 2 weeks before entry.

V usage is TRBV6-5 and J usage is TRBJ2-2; D not certain. The sequenced sample consisted of PBMCs or T cells enriched from blood (not recorded which). The TCR sequence derives from a woman in her thirties or forties who had been exposed to COVID-19. The CDR3 is CASSPQVPVTGELFF. DNA for the CDR3: TGTGCCAGCAGCCCCCAGGTCCCCGTCACCGGGGAGCTGTTTTTT.